The entry below describes one T cell receptor beta chain. Its antigen remains unidentified. This entry is derived from a study of metastatic and nonmetastatic thyroid tumors. Across the study: Repertoire comparison spanned blood and tumor or nodule tissue of malignant and benign thyroid patients.

Authors' methods: CDR3 differences across clinicopathological groups were used to build a distant-metastasis classifier for papillary thyroid cancer. TCRdb re-analyzed the PCR reads through MiXCR. TCRdb, not the authors, supplied the V and J calls. The sample gives around 5,600 clones, around 35% of which show up once; roughly 28% is in the top ten. Study-level findings and limits: Malignant thyroid tumors reportedly exceeded benign nodules significantly in TCR beta diversity, with the difference appearing in blood and tumor.

This CDR3 region has 13 residues. The germline V and J ends were trimmed by 3 bases and 6 bases, with 12 bases remaining between them. CDR1 SGHRS and CDR2 YFSETQ come from the germline V gene. Not a single patient had been given any form of treatment at any point before undergoing thyroid surgery. Sequenced input: adjacent normal tissue. The chain is built from TRBV5-1 and TRBJ1-2; D possibly corresponds to TRBD1 (5 bases). The origin of this receptor is a male donor with papillary thyroid cancer or a benign thyroid nodule (not recorded which). Some clones in this sample may be carry-over from other donors' samples. The CDR3 sequence is CASSSRDSNGYTF. The CDR3 DNA sequence: TGCGCCAGCAGCTCCCGGGACTCCAATGGCTACACCTTC.